The source of this TCR beta chain is a study of T cell responses to AZD1222 COVID-19 vaccine. Clones were read by immunoSEQ multiplex PCR, and TCRdb kept only the in-frame ones, dropping some. The sample has 75,000 to 95,000 clones; roughly 86% are singletons. Trimming at V came to 3 bases and at J to 4 bases, leaving 6 bases not matched to a gene. The CDR3 runs to 14 residues. CDR1 and CDR2 (germline): GTSNPN, SVGIG (reference sequence). This clone was found once. The receptor comes from an adult in good health. Sequencing used peripheral blood, obtained on day 0 of MenACWY control vaccination. This chain connects TRBV30 to TRBJ1-1; 9 bases fit TRBD1. The CDR3, as DNA: TGTGCCTGGAGAACGGGACAGGGATCCACTGAAGCTTTCTTT. Amino acids: CAWRTGQGSTEAFF.